The rows below give T cell receptor beta chains drawn from one sample of a study of blood T cell repertoires in COVID-19. Method: immunoSEQ multiplex PCR; TCRdb's copy keeps in-frame clones and lacks some. The profile shows around 100,000 clones, approximately 81% of them singletons. Sequences were obtained from peripheral blood. The receptors here all came from a human donor in a cohort sampled during active COVID-19. The CDR3 runs from the conserved cysteine through the conserved F or W. A D gene is named only where the DNA matches it firmly. Size tells how often a clone was seen (once, few, many) or the class of an expanded clone, and some rows leave it out.

j_call: TRBJ2-7
cdr3_length: 15
d_call: -
clone_size: -
v_call: TRBV19
cdr3_aa: CASSVGRTVFYEQYF
cdr3_nt: TGTGCCAGTAGTGTAGGGAGGACTGTTTTCTACGAGCAGTACTTC

j_call: TRBJ2-7
cdr3_length: 14
d_call: TRBD1
clone_size: -
v_call: TRBV7-2
cdr3_aa: CASSLPGGKYEQYF
cdr3_nt: TGTGCCAGCAGCTTACCAGGGGGCAAATACGAGCAGTACTTC

j_call: TRBJ1-4
cdr3_length: 15
d_call: TRBD1
clone_size: -
v_call: TRBV6-1
cdr3_aa: CASSEQGATNEKLFF
cdr3_nt: TGTGCCAGCAGTGAACAGGGGGCAACTAATGAAAAACTGTTTTTT

j_call: TRBJ1-2
cdr3_length: 15
d_call: -
clone_size: -
v_call: TRBV19
cdr3_aa: CASSIWEQGQDGYTF
cdr3_nt: TGTGCCAGTAGTATCTGGGAACAGGGTCAGGATGGCTACACCTTC

j_call: TRBJ1-5
cdr3_length: 15
d_call: TRBD1
clone_size: once
v_call: TRBV10-3
cdr3_aa: CAISDWGQGNQPQHF
cdr3_nt: TGTGCCATCAGTGACTGGGGACAGGGCAATCAGCCCCAGCATTTT

j_call: TRBJ2-1
cdr3_length: 15
d_call: TRBD2
clone_size: -
v_call: TRBV11-2
cdr3_aa: CASSSGGEGGNEQFF
cdr3_nt: TGTGCCAGCAGCTCGGGGGGGGAGGGCGGGAATGAGCAGTTCTTC

j_call: TRBJ2-1
cdr3_length: 17
d_call: TRBD2
clone_size: -
v_call: TRBV18
cdr3_aa: CASSPPGLAGGVNEQFF
cdr3_nt: TGTGCCAGCTCACCGCCGGGACTAGCGGGAGGGGTGAATGAGCAGTTCTTC

j_call: TRBJ1-4
cdr3_length: 15
d_call: TRBD1
clone_size: once
v_call: TRBV5-1
cdr3_aa: CASSSGQATNEKLFF
cdr3_nt: TGCGCCAGCAGCTCTGGACAGGCTACTAATGAAAAACTGTTTTTT

j_call: TRBJ1-4
cdr3_length: 14
d_call: TRBD1
clone_size: -
v_call: TRBV6-5
cdr3_aa: CASSRQGVNEKLFF
cdr3_nt: TGTGCCAGCAGCCGACAGGGGGTAAATGAAAAACTGTTTTTT

j_call: TRBJ2-7
cdr3_length: 14
d_call: -
clone_size: once
v_call: TRBV14
cdr3_aa: CASTEGGNSYEQYF
cdr3_nt: TGTGCCAGCACCGAGGGGGGGAACTCCTACGAGCAGTACTTC

j_call: TRBJ1-5
cdr3_length: 16
d_call: -
clone_size: -
v_call: TRBV25-1
cdr3_aa: CASSEAYRHSNQPQHF
cdr3_nt: TGTGCCAGCAGTGAAGCGTACAGACATAGCAATCAGCCCCAGCATTTT

j_call: TRBJ2-7
cdr3_length: 14
d_call: TRBD1
clone_size: -
v_call: TRBV6-2/TRBV6-3
cdr3_aa: CASSPGTGLYEQYF
cdr3_nt: TGTGCCAGCAGTCCGGGGACAGGTCTCTACGAGCAGTACTTC

j_call: TRBJ1-3
cdr3_length: 16
d_call: TRBD1
clone_size: -
v_call: TRBV7-2
cdr3_aa: CASSLVGQGSGNTIYF
cdr3_nt: TGTGCCAGCAGCTTAGTAGGACAGGGCTCTGGAAACACCATATATTTT

j_call: TRBJ1-2
cdr3_length: 11
d_call: -
clone_size: -
v_call: TRBV30
cdr3_aa: CANRENYGYTF
cdr3_nt: TGTGCCAACAGGGAGAATTATGGCTACACCTTC

j_call: TRBJ1-2
cdr3_length: 15
d_call: -
clone_size: once
v_call: TRBV3-1/TRBV3-2
cdr3_aa: CASSQRSRGGDGYTF
cdr3_nt: TGTGCCAGCAGCCAACGGTCCAGGGGCGGAGATGGCTACACCTTC

j_call: TRBJ1-1
cdr3_length: 16
d_call: -
clone_size: -
v_call: TRBV5-6
cdr3_aa: CASSTTGERMNTEAFF
cdr3_nt: TGTGCCAGCAGTACGACGGGGGAGCGGATGAACACTGAAGCTTTCTTT

j_call: TRBJ1-2
cdr3_length: 14
d_call: -
clone_size: -
v_call: TRBV18
cdr3_aa: CASSPQTANYGYTF
cdr3_nt: TGTGCCAGCTCACCCCAGACAGCTAACTATGGCTACACCTTC

j_call: TRBJ2-1
cdr3_length: 16
d_call: TRBD1
clone_size: -
v_call: TRBV24-1
cdr3_aa: CATSDSTGESYNEQFF
cdr3_nt: TGTGCCACCAGTGATTCCACAGGGGAATCTTACAATGAGCAGTTCTTC

j_call: TRBJ1-2
cdr3_length: 15
d_call: TRBD1
clone_size: -
v_call: TRBV7-2
cdr3_aa: CASSLRGPINYGYTF
cdr3_nt: TGTGCCAGCAGCTTAAGGGGGCCGATTAACTATGGCTACACCTTC

j_call: TRBJ2-7
cdr3_length: 16
d_call: -
clone_size: few
v_call: TRBV7-2
cdr3_aa: CASSLAQGGGTYEQYF
cdr3_nt: TGTGCCAGCAGCTTAGCGCAGGGAGGGGGGACCTACGAGCAGTACTTC

j_call: TRBJ1-1
cdr3_length: 13
d_call: -
clone_size: -
v_call: TRBV10-2
cdr3_aa: CASRPPGPTEAFF
cdr3_nt: TGCGCCAGCAGACCCCCAGGGCCCACTGAAGCTTTCTTT

j_call: TRBJ1-1
cdr3_length: 13
d_call: -
clone_size: -
v_call: TRBV6-1
cdr3_aa: CASSDRRNTEAFF
cdr3_nt: TGTGCCAGCAGTGACAGAAGGAACACTGAAGCTTTCTTT

j_call: TRBJ2-5
cdr3_length: 14
d_call: -
clone_size: -
v_call: TRBV18
cdr3_aa: CASSLQQAWETQYF
cdr3_nt: TGTGCCAGCTCACTTCAACAGGCCTGGGAGACCCAGTACTTC

j_call: TRBJ2-3
cdr3_length: 15
d_call: -
clone_size: -
v_call: TRBV5-6
cdr3_aa: CASSLWGPGTDTQYF
cdr3_nt: TGTGCCAGCAGCTTGTGGGGCCCCGGCACAGATACGCAGTATTTT

j_call: TRBJ2-7
cdr3_length: 14
d_call: -
clone_size: once
v_call: TRBV7-8
cdr3_aa: CASSLSHATYEQYF
cdr3_nt: TGTGCCAGCAGCTTATCCCATGCCACATACGAGCAGTACTTC

j_call: TRBJ2-7
cdr3_length: 15
d_call: TRBD2
clone_size: -
v_call: TRBV7-2
cdr3_aa: CASSPRTSGIYEQYF
cdr3_nt: TGTGCCAGCAGCCCCCGGACTAGCGGGATCTACGAGCAGTACTTC

j_call: TRBJ2-7
cdr3_length: 14
d_call: TRBD1
clone_size: -
v_call: TRBV18
cdr3_aa: CASSPAGGHREQYF
cdr3_nt: TGTGCCAGCTCACCAGCAGGGGGCCACCGCGAGCAGTACTTC